These T cell receptor beta chains were read from a single sample in a study of cytomegalovirus exposure and HLA in healthy donors. The table came from immunoSEQ multiplex PCR; TCRdb's copy has only in-frame clones and leaves some out. Found here are 100,000 or so clones, approximately 85% of them singletons; the top ten hold approximately 3.9%. Sample: PBMCs. The receptors originated from a man aged 25-45 years in good health and CMV-seronegative. Both conserved end residues are part of each CDR3. The order of the fields is J gene, V gene, clone size, D gene, CDR3 DNA, CDR3 protein. The D gene is left open where the match is weak. Only part of the rows carry a size: once, few, many, or a class if the clone is expanded.

J gene: TRBJ1-6; V gene: TRBV19; clone size: NA; D gene: NA; CDR3 DNA: TGTGCCAGTAGTGCGACAGGAACCCGATTTTATAATTCACCCCTCCACTTT; CDR3 protein: CASSATGTRFYNSPLHF
J gene: TRBJ2-3; V gene: TRBV28; clone size: NA; D gene: TRBD2; CDR3 DNA: TGTGCCAGCAGTTTCCTAGCGGGGGGCAACACAGATACGCAGTATTTT; CDR3 protein: CASSFLAGGNTDTQYF
J gene: TRBJ1-1; V gene: TRBV5-5; clone size: NA; D gene: TRBD1; CDR3 DNA: TGTGCCAGCAGACCCAGACAGGGGCGAGGGGGCACTGAAGCTTTCTTT; CDR3 protein: CASRPRQGRGGTEAFF
J gene: TRBJ1-1; V gene: TRBV23-1; clone size: once; D gene: TRBD1; CDR3 DNA: TGCGCCAGCAGTCGTATGACAGGGAAACTTGAAGCTTTCTTT; CDR3 protein: CASSRMTGKLEAFF
J gene: TRBJ2-7; V gene: TRBV5-6; clone size: NA; D gene: TRBD2; CDR3 DNA: TGTGCCGAGAATATCGGGCGGGGGGGTACCTACGAGCAGTACTTC; CDR3 protein: CAENIGRGGTYEQYF
J gene: TRBJ2-7; V gene: TRBV6-5; clone size: NA; D gene: TRBD2; CDR3 DNA: TGTGCCAGCAGTCTGGGACTAGCGGGATACGAGCAGTACTTC; CDR3 protein: CASSLGLAGYEQYF
J gene: TRBJ2-7; V gene: TRBV4-1; clone size: NA; D gene: TRBD1; CDR3 DNA: TGCGCCAGCAGCCAAACACACAGGGGCTACGAGCAGTACTTC; CDR3 protein: CASSQTHRGYEQYF
J gene: TRBJ1-1; V gene: TRBV4-3; clone size: NA; D gene: NA; CDR3 DNA: TGCGCCAGCAGCCAAGGTGGGCTTATGAACACTGAAGCTTTCTTT; CDR3 protein: CASSQGGLMNTEAFF
J gene: TRBJ2-5; V gene: TRBV15; clone size: NA; D gene: NA; CDR3 DNA: TGTGCCACCAGCAGAGAACAGGAACAAGAGACCCAGTACTTC; CDR3 protein: CATSREQEQETQYF
J gene: TRBJ2-7; V gene: TRBV2; clone size: NA; D gene: TRBD1; CDR3 DNA: TGTGCCAGCAAGGACAGGGCCTACGAGCAGTACTTC; CDR3 protein: CASKDRAYEQYF
J gene: TRBJ2-7; V gene: TRBV2; clone size: NA; D gene: NA; CDR3 DNA: TGTGCCAGCAGTGAAACAGCTTTCTCCTACGAGCAGTACTTC; CDR3 protein: CASSETAFSYEQYF
J gene: TRBJ1-2; V gene: TRBV4-2; clone size: NA; D gene: NA; CDR3 DNA: TGTGCCAGCAGCCAAGTTCTTGGAGGGTCAGCACAAAGTACTAACTATGGCTACACCTTC; CDR3 protein: CASSQVLGGSAQSTNYGYTF
J gene: TRBJ2-5; V gene: TRBV15; clone size: NA; D gene: TRBD1; CDR3 DNA: TGTGCCACCAGGTCAGCGCTCGAGAAGGGGGCAAAAGAGACCCAGTACTTC; CDR3 protein: CATRSALEKGAKETQYF
J gene: TRBJ2-2; V gene: TRBV7-9; clone size: NA; D gene: NA; CDR3 DNA: TGTGCCAGCAGCCCCCGACAGTCCTCGAACACCGGGGAGCTGTTTTTT; CDR3 protein: CASSPRQSSNTGELFF
J gene: TRBJ2-3; V gene: TRBV11-2; clone size: NA; D gene: NA; CDR3 DNA: TGTGCCAGCAGCTTAGATCGGGAAACCCTAATACGAGGTTTT; CDR3 protein: CASSLDRETLIRGF
J gene: TRBJ1-2; V gene: TRBV5-1; clone size: NA; D gene: TRBD1; CDR3 DNA: TGCGCCAGCAGCTTGGCCCGGGACAGGGGCTACACCTTC; CDR3 protein: CASSLARDRGYTF
J gene: TRBJ1-6; V gene: TRBV5-4; clone size: NA; D gene: NA; CDR3 DNA: TGTGCCAGCACCGAAGGGGAAATCAGGAATTCACCCCTCCACTTT; CDR3 protein: CASTEGEIRNSPLHF
J gene: TRBJ2-7; V gene: TRBV6-5; clone size: NA; D gene: TRBD1; CDR3 DNA: TGTGCCAGCAGTTATTCCCGGGACAGGGTCCACGAGCAGTACTTC; CDR3 protein: CASSYSRDRVHEQYF